Shown below are 10 T cell receptor beta chains from a single sample sequenced in a study of T-cell memory formation after mild COVID-19. MiXCR was run by TCRdb on the 5' RACE reads, yielding one entry per CDR3 protein. The sample lists 300,000 to 400,000 distinct CDR3 sequences, about 15% occurring once. Sequencing was performed on PBMCs or a T cell subset sorted from them (not recorded which). Every receptor here comes from a man younger than 30 who had mild COVID-19 (a few samples of this study predate the infection). Cell type and time point are not known.

This clonotype was recorded a few times. The DNA of the CDR3 is TGTGCCAGCAGCGAACTCGCGGGAGAGCAGTTCTTC. Translation: CASSELAGEQFF. The chain couples TRBV7-3 to TRBJ2-1; tentatively, D is TRBD2 (6 bases). The germline CDR1 and CDR2 sequences are SGHTA and FQGTGA. The CDR3 contains 12 residues. The germline V and J ends were trimmed by 5 bases and 10 bases, with 12 bases remaining between them.

The gene calls are TRBV18 and TRBJ1-4; weak D call: TRBD1 (5 bases). The ends were cut back, 3 bases at V and 6 bases at J, with 11 bases in the middle. The CDR3 is made up of 14 amino acids. Germline lookup yields CDR1 KGHSH and CDR2 LQKENI. This CDR3 reads CASSPRMGDEKLFF. In nucleotides, the CDR3 is TGTGCCAGCTCACCGCGTATGGGGGATGAAAAACTGTTTTTT. The entire variable domain, with the rest obtained from reference TRBV18 and TRBJ1-4, is as follows: NAGVMQNPRHLVRRRGQEARLRCSPMKGHSHVYWYRQLPEEGLKFMVYLQKENIIDESGMPKERFSAEFPKEGPSILRIQQVVRGDSAAYFCASSPRMGDEKLFFGSGTQLSVL.

There are many counts of this clonotype. The rearrangement links TRBV20-1 to TRBJ2-2; D might be TRBD1 (6 bases). Germline CDR1 reads DFQATT; CDR2 reads SNEGSKA (reference sequence). The CDR3 sequence is 15 residues long. Deletions cut 0 bases from V and 7 bases from J, with 15 bases between. The CDR3 DNA reads as TGCAGTGCTAGAGACTACAGGGCCCGGGGCGGGGAGCTGTTTTTT. It is translated as CSARDYRARGGELFF.

The chain uses TRBV12-3 or TRBV12-4 and TRBJ1-1, with 8 bases fitting TRBD1. The CDR3 has 13 amino acids. After removal of 7 bases from V and 3 bases from J, the junction contained 4 bases not matched to a gene. CDR3 DNA: TGTGCCAGCATTGAACAGGGGGACACTGAAGCTTTCTTT. It translates to CASIEQGDTEAFF.

This clonotype has just a few counts. Written as DNA, the CDR3 is TGTGCCAGCAGTGACCTGACAGGGGCTTTCTCCTACGAGCAGTACTTC. Protein sequence: CASSDLTGAFSYEQYF. The genes are TRBV25-1 and TRBJ2-7; TRBD1 aligns across 8 bases. Germline V lookup: CDR1 MGHDK, CDR2 SYGVNS. The CDR3 is 16 amino acids. Losses at the gene ends were 3 bases for V and 0 bases for J; bases not matched to a gene: 7.

This clonotype was seen more than once but under ten times. V and J are TRBV6-6 and TRBJ2-5; the D gene could be TRBD1 or TRBD2 (7 bases each). Germline CDR1 MNHNY, CDR2 SVGAGI (reference sequence). The CDR3 spans 14 residues. The V gene lost 6 bases and the J gene lost 4 bases, with 15 bases spanning the gap. The chain's CDR3 is CASRAGGGVETQYF. The CDR3 coding sequence is TGTGCCAGCAGAGCAGGGGGGGGGGTAGAGACCCAGTACTTC.

J is TRBJ1-1 and V is TRBV6-5; TRBD1 is a possible D gene (5 bases). The CDR3 spans 16 residues. V was pared by 0 bases and J by 3 bases, with 14 bases between. Germline V gene sequence: CDR1 MNHEY, CDR2 SVGAGI. CDR3 in amino acids: CASSYSAGVGYTEAFF. In nucleotides, the CDR3 is TGTGCCAGCAGTTACTCCGCGGGGGTGGGGTACACTGAAGCTTTCTTT.

CDR3 sequence: CASSQDPSGGYIQYF. DNA of the CDR3: TGTGCCAGCAGCCAAGATCCCAGCGGGGGTTACATTCAGTACTTC. This chain uses TRBV4-2 with TRBJ2-4, with 8 positions matching TRBD2. Losses at the gene ends were 0 bases for V and 8 bases for J; bases not matched to a gene: 6. Germline CDR1 LGHNA, CDR2 YNFKEQ. This CDR3 has 15 residues.

This clonotype has a handful of counts. The chain joins TRBV29-1 to TRBJ1-1; the D is unclear. The CDR3 is made up of 10 amino acids. V gave up 4 bases and J gave up 6 bases, with 6 bases separating them. Germline CDR1 is SQVTM and CDR2 is ANQGSEA. The CDR3 loop is CSVGPAEAFF. As DNA, the CDR3 is TGCAGCGTTGGCCCTGCTGAAGCTTTCTTT. Full variable domain (missing parts from reference TRBV29-1 and TRBJ1-1): SAVISQKPSRDICQRGTSLTIQCQVDSQVTMMFWYRQQPGQSLTLIATANQGSEATYESGFVIDKFPISRPNLTFSTLTVSNMSPEDSSIYLCSVGPAEAFFGQGTRLTVV.

This clonotype was counted a few times. V and J are TRBV7-6 and TRBJ2-2, with 10 bases identical to TRBD2. This CDR3 has 16 amino acids. Unmatched junction bases numbered 6, after V lost 4 bases and J lost 4 bases. Germline loops: CDR1 SGHVS, CDR2 FNYEAQ. The CDR3 reads CASSWERGGLTGELFF. Written as DNA, the CDR3 is TGTGCCAGCAGCTGGGAGCGGGGGGGCCTCACCGGGGAGCTGTTTTTT.